This is a list of T cell receptor beta chains from one sample in a study of T cell responses to AZD1222 COVID-19 vaccine. Clones were sequenced by immunoSEQ multiplex PCR, and TCRdb holds only the in-frame ones, with some missing. The table includes under 80,000 clones, around 81% detected once. The sequencing used peripheral blood, collected 28 days after the second AZD1222 dose. These TCRs come from an adult who received the AZD1222 COVID-19 vaccine. Each CDR3 is given with its conserved first and last residue. The order of the fields is clone size, V gene, J gene, D gene, CDR3 DNA, CDR3 protein. A D gene is named only where the DNA matches it firmly. Part of the rows lack a size; the others show once, few, many or a class for expanded clones.

.	TRBV5-1	TRBJ2-5	.	TGCGCCAGCAGCTTGGGGCGGACCCAAGAGACCCAGTACTTC	CASSLGRTQETQYF
.	TRBV6-5	TRBJ2-7	.	TGTGCCAGCAGTACGACAGGTTCCTACGAGCAGTACTTC	CASSTTGSYEQYF
.	TRBV5-5	TRBJ2-7	.	TGTGCCAGCAGCTTGGATTCGGGAGTAGTCTCGAGGGAGCAGTACTTC	CASSLDSGVVSREQYF
.	TRBV4-3	TRBJ1-4	.	TGCGCCAGCAGCGCCCGGGGGCATGAGGGAAAACTGTTTTTT	CASSARGHEGKLFF
few	TRBV7-9	TRBJ1-2	TRBD1	TGTGCCAGCAGCCCGACCGGGACAGCTAACTATGGCTACACCTTC	CASSPTGTANYGYTF
.	TRBV7-3	TRBJ2-1	TRBD2	TGTGCCAGCAGCTACACCGGGACTAGCATCTACAATGAGCAGTTCTTC	CASSYTGTSIYNEQFF
.	TRBV7-2	TRBJ1-1	TRBD1	TGTGCCAGCAGCCCAGGGGGGGGCACTGAAGCTTTCTTT	CASSPGGGTEAFF
.	TRBV7-2	TRBJ2-5	TRBD1	TGTGCCAGCAGCCCCCGGCGAAGGGGGCGTTTCCAAGAGACCCAGTACTTC	CASSPRRRGRFQETQYF
.	TRBV28	TRBJ1-5	TRBD1	TGTGCCAGCAGACCGACCCGGGACAGGGGTCTCTGGGGCAATCAGCCCCAGCATTTT	CASRPTRDRGLWGNQPQHF
.	TRBV9	TRBJ1-2	.	TGTGCCAGCAGCGTAGCTACGGCCTCCTATGGCTACACCTTC	CASSVATASYGYTF
.	TRBV7-2	TRBJ1-4	TRBD1	TGTGCCAGCAGCCCCTACGGACAGGGGGCAACTAATGAAAAACTGTTTTTT	CASSPYGQGATNEKLFF
many	TRBV6-2/TRBV6-3	TRBJ1-4	TRBD1	TGTGCCAGCAGTTACGGACAGGATGAAAAACTGTTTTTT	CASSYGQDEKLFF
.	TRBV28	TRBJ1-5	TRBD1	TGTGCCAGCAGTCCCCTGGGCAGGGGGTCTCAGCCCCAGCATTTT	CASSPLGRGSQPQHF
once	TRBV28	TRBJ2-7	TRBD1	TGTGCCAGCAGTTCTCCGGGACAGGGGAATCGGGAGCAGTACTTC	CASSSPGQGNREQYF
once	TRBV7-3	TRBJ2-3	.	TGTGCCAGCAGCCCGGACCGGGGACGAGATACGCAGTATTTT	CASSPDRGRDTQYF
.	TRBV10-2	TRBJ2-5	TRBD2	TGCGCCAGCAGTGGGACTAGCGGGAAACAGACCCAGTACTTC	CASSGTSGKQTQYF
few	TRBV19	TRBJ1-2	.	TGTGCCAGTAGTCCCAGACAGAGGTCCTTGGACTTC	CASSPRQRSLDF
.	TRBV3-1/TRBV3-2	TRBJ2-4	.	TGTGCCAGCAGCCCCGGTCGGAGGGGGTCGCTAGCCAAAAACATTCAGTACTTC	CASSPGRRGSLAKNIQYF
.	TRBV25-1	TRBJ1-6	TRBD1	TGTGCCAGCAGTGAATCTACAGGGGGCCTCAATTCACCCCTCCACTTT	CASSESTGGLNSPLHF
.	TRBV4-3	TRBJ1-6	TRBD1	TGCGCCAGCAGCCAAGAGTCGGGGACAGGGGGCTCACCCCTCCACTTT	CASSQESGTGGSPLHF
few	TRBV6-5	TRBJ2-1	.	TGTGCCAGCATTAGGAGCCGGCGGTACAATGAGCAGTTCTTC	CASIRSRRYNEQFF
.	TRBV7-8	TRBJ2-7	.	TGTGCCAGCAGCCTCCGACTGGGCGAAATTGCCTACGAGCAGTACTTC	CASSLRLGEIAYEQYF
.	TRBV3-1/TRBV3-2	TRBJ2-7	.	TGTGCCAGCAGCAAAGCGGGCGAGCAGTACTTC	CASSKAGEQYF
.	TRBV6-1	TRBJ2-1	.	TGTGCCAGCAGTGAACTAGGAGGCGTCTCCTACAATGAGCAGTTCTTC	CASSELGGVSYNEQFF
.	TRBV6-5	TRBJ2-7	.	TGTGCCAGCAGGCCACCTCAGACAACCTACGAGCAGTACTTC	CASRPPQTTYEQYF
.	TRBV5-1	TRBJ1-2	TRBD1	TGCGCCAGCCGCCGGGACAGCTATGGCTACACCTTC	CASRRDSYGYTF
.	TRBV5-1	TRBJ2-1	TRBD2	TGCGCCAGCAGCTTGAGGGAGGGTGGGCCCCTGTTCTTC	CASSLREGGPLFF
.	TRBV27	TRBJ1-6	.	TGTGCCAGCAGTTCGGGGGTTGGCGGCTATAATTCACCCCTCCACTTT	CASSSGVGGYNSPLHF
.	TRBV9	TRBJ2-2	.	TGTGCCAGCAGCGTAGGAGGCACAATGATCCCCGGGGAGCTGTTTTTT	CASSVGGTMIPGELFF
.	TRBV2	TRBJ1-5	.	TGTGCCAGCAGGATGGGCAATCAGCCCCAGCATTTT	CASRMGNQPQHF
once	TRBV5-1	TRBJ2-2	.	TGCGCCAGCAGCTTGGCATCGGAGACCGGGGAGCTGTTTTTT	CASSLASETGELFF
few	TRBV24-1	TRBJ1-4	.	TGTGCCACCAGTGAACACACTGACAGTCCCAATGAAAAACTGTTTTTT	CATSEHTDSPNEKLFF
few	TRBV9	TRBJ2-7	TRBD1	TGTGCCAGCAGCCCCTGGGGGGACAGGGACGAGGGCGAGCAGTACTTC	CASSPWGDRDEGEQYF
.	TRBV3-1/TRBV3-2	TRBJ2-4	.	TGTGCCAGCAGCCAAGATCAGGCCAGGGGGAGGGCCAAAAACATTCAGTACTTC	CASSQDQARGRAKNIQYF
.	TRBV12-3/TRBV12-4	TRBJ2-5	.	TGTGCCAGCAGTTTATCAGGGGTCGAGACCCAGTACTTC	CASSLSGVETQYF
.	TRBV4-3	TRBJ1-2	.	TGCGCCAGCAGCCAAGAGGGGATCGGAGTTCCCTATGGCTACACCTTC	CASSQEGIGVPYGYTF
.	TRBV28	TRBJ1-2	TRBD1	TGTGCCAGCAGTTTTCCCGGGACAGGGGAGACATACACCTTC	CASSFPGTGETYTF
.	TRBV11-2	TRBJ1-2	.	TGTGCCAGCAGCCGTCCGGGAGGCCGCCTCGTAGGCTACACCTTC	CASSRPGGRLVGYTF
.	TRBV10-3	TRBJ2-1	.	TGTGCCATCAGTAGCCCTCTCAGGAGGACTGATAACAATGAGCAGTTCTTC	CAISSPLRRTDNNEQFF
.	TRBV5-4	TRBJ2-1	TRBD2	TGTGCCAGCACCCAAGGGGGATTAGCGGGAGTTACCTACAATGAGCAGTTCTTC	CASTQGGLAGVTYNEQFF
.	TRBV28	TRBJ1-5	.	TGTGCCAGCAGACCTGGACCCAATCAGCCCCAGCATTTT	CASRPGPNQPQHF
.	TRBV27	TRBJ1-1	.	TGTGCCAGCAGTAGTTGGGGCTGGGGCACTGAAGCTTTCTTT	CASSSWGWGTEAFF